This TCR beta chain stems from a study of blood T cell repertoires in COVID-19. Germline loops: CDR1 SEHNR, CDR2 FQNEAQ (reference sequence). The CDR3 runs to 15 residues. Trimming at V came to 5 bases and at J to 8 bases, leaving 11 bases not matched to a gene. Assay used: immunoSEQ multiplex PCR; TCRdb lists only in-frame clones, some missing. The sample has some 270,000 clones; roughly 89% are singletons. The J gene is TRBJ1-4, the V gene TRBV7-9, with TRBD1 matching over 7 bases. Material for sequencing was peripheral blood. The receptor was isolated from a woman aged 40-49 years who had recovered from COVID-19. The CDR3 reads CASSDRQGNEEKLFF. The DNA of the CDR3 is TGTGCCAGCAGCGACAGACAGGGAAACGAGGAAAAACTGTTTTTT.